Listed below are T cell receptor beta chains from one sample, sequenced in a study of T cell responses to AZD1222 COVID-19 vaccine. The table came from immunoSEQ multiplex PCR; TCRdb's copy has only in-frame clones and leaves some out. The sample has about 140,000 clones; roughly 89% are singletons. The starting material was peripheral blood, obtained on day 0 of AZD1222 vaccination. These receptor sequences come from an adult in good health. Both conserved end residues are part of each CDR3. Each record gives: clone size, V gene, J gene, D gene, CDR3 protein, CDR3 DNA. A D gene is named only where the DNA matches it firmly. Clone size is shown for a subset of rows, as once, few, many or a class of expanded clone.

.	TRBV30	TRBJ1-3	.	CAWSKGTFLSGNTIYF	TGTGCCTGGAGTAAAGGGACATTCCTCTCTGGAAACACCATATATTTT
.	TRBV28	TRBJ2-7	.	CASSLGPLSSYEQYF	TGTGCCAGCAGTTTGGGTCCTTTGAGCTCCTACGAGCAGTACTTC
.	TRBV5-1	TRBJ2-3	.	CASSLADGPSADTQYF	TGCGCCAGCAGCTTGGCGGACGGGCCCAGCGCAGATACGCAGTATTTT
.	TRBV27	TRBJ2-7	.	CASSLIYSYEQYF	TGTGCCAGCAGCCTCATATACTCCTACGAGCAGTACTTC
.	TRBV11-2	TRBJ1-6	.	CASSPRNSPLHF	TGTGCCAGCAGCCCGCGGAATTCACCCCTCCACTTT
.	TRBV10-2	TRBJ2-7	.	CASQGHTGYTYEQYF	TGCGCCAGCCAGGGCCATACAGGGTATACGTACGAGCAGTACTTC
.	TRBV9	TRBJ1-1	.	CASSATQGYTEAFF	TGTGCCAGCAGCGCGACCCAAGGATACACTGAAGCTTTCTTT
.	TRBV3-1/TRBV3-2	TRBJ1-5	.	CASSLGHRNQPQHF	TGTGCCAGCAGCCTTGGTCACAGGAATCAGCCCCAGCATTTT
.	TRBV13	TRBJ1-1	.	CASSSTQMNTEAFF	TGTGCCAGCAGCTCGACACAAATGAACACTGAAGCTTTCTTT
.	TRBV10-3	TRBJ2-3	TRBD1	CAIRDRGGDTQYF	TGTGCCATCAGAGACAGGGGTGGAGATACGCAGTATTTT
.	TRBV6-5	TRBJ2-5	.	CASSYSFLGETQYF	TGTGCCAGCAGTTACTCTTTTTTGGGAGAGACCCAGTACTTC
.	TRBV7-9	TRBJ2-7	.	CASSDFRQGGHEQYF	TGTGCCAGCAGCGACTTTCGACAGGGAGGCCACGAGCAGTACTTC
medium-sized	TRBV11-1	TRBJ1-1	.	CASSGRGEGTEAFF	TGTGCCAGCAGCGGCAGGGGTGAGGGCACTGAAGCTTTCTTT
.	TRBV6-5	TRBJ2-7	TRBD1	CASSTGQGPHEQYF	TGTGCCAGCAGTACGGGACAGGGGCCCCACGAGCAGTACTTC